This T cell receptor beta chain comes out of a study of T cells in Graves' hyperthyroidism and ophthalmopathy. Findings and limits, study-wide: Ophthalmopathy could be told apart from stable hyperthyroidism with a 13 V-J model. Most thyroid-expanded clonotypes above 0.001 were also found in blood.

J lost 1 base, V lost 5 bases, and 5 bases had no gene match. Germline CDR1 WSHSY, CDR2 SAAADI. The CDR3 has 15 amino acids. TCR beta CDR3 region amplification was performed from RNA transcripts. The study used the HTBI primer set for a first-round RT-PCR of the TCR CDR3. TCRdb re-analysed the multiplex PCR reads in MiXCR, keeping a single row per CDR3 protein. The profile shows 650,000 to 700,000 distinct CDR3 sequences, around a sixth of them singletons. Graves' hyperthyroidism was deemed stable given no ophthalmopathy progression within 18 months. Those with hyperthyroidism were 18 to 65 years old, newly diagnosed, and ill for under 2 months. This clonotype was seen a few times. The target antigen is unknown.

V usage is TRBV10-2 and J usage is TRBJ2-7; the match to TRBD2 covers 10 bases. The receptor was derived from a man aged 50 to 60 with Graves' hyperthyroidism. The sample consisted of blood. The DNA of the CDR3 is TGCGCCAGCAGTCAGACTAGCGGGTTGTCCTACGAGCAGTACTTC. Translation gives CASSQTSGLSYEQYF.